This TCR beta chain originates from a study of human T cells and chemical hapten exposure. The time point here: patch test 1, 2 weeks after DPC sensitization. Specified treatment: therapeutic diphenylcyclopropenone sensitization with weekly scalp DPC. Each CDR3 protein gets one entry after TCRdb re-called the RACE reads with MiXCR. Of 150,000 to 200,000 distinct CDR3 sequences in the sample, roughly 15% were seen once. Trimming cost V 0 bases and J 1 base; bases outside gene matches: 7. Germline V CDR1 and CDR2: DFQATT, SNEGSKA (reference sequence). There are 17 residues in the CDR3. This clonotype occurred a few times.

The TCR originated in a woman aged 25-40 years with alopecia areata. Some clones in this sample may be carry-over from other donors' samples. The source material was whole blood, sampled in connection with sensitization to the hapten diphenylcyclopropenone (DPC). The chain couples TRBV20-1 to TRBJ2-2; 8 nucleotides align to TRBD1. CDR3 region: CSARDRVGQGNTGELFF. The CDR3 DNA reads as TGCAGTGCTAGAGATCGAGTAGGACAGGGGAACACCGGGGAGCTGTTTTTT.